These 8 T cell receptor beta chains share one sample of origin, sequenced in a study of T cell responses to AZD1222 COVID-19 vaccine. Repertoires were generated with immunoSEQ multiplex PCR, while TCRdb's copy carries only in-frame clones and drops some. The top ten hold 4.3% of the sample, which has about 160,000 clones, 70% to 90% seen once. The sample in question was peripheral blood, obtained 28 days after the second AZD1222 dose. The origin of the receptors is an adult who received the AZD1222 COVID-19 vaccine.

This clone was picked up one time. The chain recombines TRBV18 with TRBJ2-1; D is possibly TRBD2 (5 bases). The V gene's germline CDR1 is KGHSH and CDR2 LQKENI. This CDR3 region has 13 residues. V lost 3 bases to trimming and J lost 6 bases, with 9 bases between them. The CDR3 is CASSPADSNEQFF. CDR3 bases: TGTGCCAGCTCACCGGCGGACTCCAATGAGCAGTTCTTC.

V and J are TRBV3-1 (or the pseudogene TRBV3-2) and TRBJ1-1; the D is unclear. Germline CDR1 LGHDT, CDR2 YNNKEL (reference sequence). The V gene lost 4 bases and the J gene lost 10 bases, with 13 bases spanning the gap. This CDR3 contains 12 residues. Written as DNA, the CDR3 is TGTGCCAGCAGCCTGGACGGAGATCGAGCTTTCTTT. Translation: CASSLDGDRAFF.

The J gene is TRBJ1-4, the V gene TRBV12-3 or TRBV12-4, with D possibly TRBD1 on 5 matching bases. V lost 5 bases to trimming and J lost 7 bases, with 11 bases between them. This CDR3 comprises 13 residues. As DNA, the CDR3 is TGTGCCAGCAGTCCGGGACGGACTGAAAAACTGTTTTTT. Translating it yields CASSPGRTEKLFF.

The gene calls are TRBV6-2 or TRBV6-3 and TRBJ1-1; 8 bases are a match to TRBD1. With V trimmed by 3 bases and J by 4 bases, 19 bases remained unmatched. CDR1 and CDR2 from the germline V gene are MNHEY and SVGEGT. This CDR3 region has 19 residues. The CDR3 region is CASSYPSRGRTQRGTEAFF. Here the CDR3 DNA reads TGTGCCAGCAGTTATCCGAGCAGGGGGCGAACCCAAAGGGGCACTGAAGCTTTCTTT.

J is TRBJ2-7 and V is TRBV19; either TRBD1 or TRBD2 may fit D (6 bases each). This CDR3 spans 11 amino acids. In germline, CDR1 is LNHDA, CDR2 SQIVND (reference sequence). Between the trimmed V and J ends, which lost 5 bases and 7 bases, there was a span of 9 bases. CDR3 amino acids: CASSWRGEQYF. Written as DNA, the CDR3 is TGTGCCAGTAGTTGGAGGGGGGAGCAGTACTTC.

J is TRBJ2-6 and V is TRBV11-2; a possible D gene is TRBD1 (6 bases). Germline V gives CDR1 SGHAT, CDR2 FQNNGV. The CDR3 totals 15 residues. V was clipped by 5 bases and J by 2 bases, with 10 bases between them. Here the CDR3 reads CASSPAGAGANVLTF. As DNA, the CDR3 is TGTGCCAGCAGCCCGGCAGGGGCTGGGGCCAACGTCCTGACTTTC.

In DNA, the CDR3 is TGTGCCAGCAGTGTTATAAGTGGTATTACTGAAGCTTTCTTT. This encodes CASSVISGITEAFF. The genes are TRBV2 and TRBJ1-1; D remains unclear. Germline V CDR1 and CDR2: SNHLY, FYNNEI. V lost 4 bases to trimming and J lost 5 bases, with 14 bases between them. The CDR3 has 14 residues.

The rearrangement joins TRBV19 to TRBJ2-2; D call uncertain. Trimming took off 5 bases at V and 10 bases at J, with 14 bases between the two ends. Germline CDR1 and CDR2: LNHDA and SQIVND (reference sequence). The CDR3 runs to 13 residues. Here the CDR3 DNA reads TGTGCCAGTAGTGCCTCCATACAGTCGGAGCTGTTTTTT. This translates into CASSASIQSELFF.